One sample yielded the 5 T cell receptor beta chains listed below, sequenced in a study of T cell changes during pregnancy in multiple sclerosis. Only in-frame clones appear in the TCRdb table, and some are missing; sequencing was by immunoSEQ multiplex PCR. This sample has 45,000 to 65,000 clones, with less than 95% found just once. Sequenced material: peripheral blood, taken after pregnancy. The source of these receptors is a female donor in good health, enrolled as a control in a pregnancy study.

V and J are TRBV19 and TRBJ2-7; the D gene is possibly TRBD1 (6 bases). Germline V CDR1 and CDR2: LNHDA, SQIVND (reference sequence). The V end lost 6 bases, the J end lost 1 base, and 16 bases lay between the germline ends. This CDR3 comprises 15 residues. The CDR3 protein is CASRLRGSGSYEQYF. In nucleotides, the CDR3 is TGTGCCAGTAGGCTAAGGGGGAGTGGGTCCTACGAGCAGTACTTC.

V gene TRBV29-1 combines with J gene TRBJ2-5; D call uncertain. CDR1 and CDR2 from the germline V gene are SQVTM and ANQGSEA. V was shortened by 0 bases and J by 5 bases, with 10 bases between the two germline ends. CDR3 size: 13 residues. As DNA, the CDR3 is TGCAGCGTTGAAGATCCCTACGGGGAGACCCAGTACTTC. Its translation is CSVEDPYGETQYF.

This clone was observed a single time. The CDR3 bases are TGTGCCAGCAGCTACCCGTGCGGGGATTGCAATCAGCCCCAGCATTTT. Amino acid sequence: CASSYPCGDCNQPQHF. The chain carries TRBV11-3 and TRBJ1-5, with D unclear. The CDR3 length is 16 residues. Trimming took 4 bases from V and 2 from J, leaving 15 bases between them. Per germline, CDR1 SGHNT and CDR2 YENEEA.

The rearrangement links TRBV9 to TRBJ1-2, with TRBD1 matching 9 bases. The CDR3 is 16 amino acids. V gave up 4 bases and J gave up 1 base; unmatched junction bases: 8. The germline V gene encodes CDR1 SGDLS and CDR2 YYNGEE. The CDR3, as DNA: TGTGCCAGCAGCACGGGGGGACAGGGAGATAACTATGGCTACACCTTC. Its translation: CASSTGGQGDNYGYTF.

The chain employs TRBV19 and TRBJ1-1, with TRBD1 as a possible D gene (6 bases). This CDR3 is 13 amino acids long. Deletions cut 4 bases from V and 10 bases from J, with 16 bases between. Germline assignment: CDR1 LNHDA and CDR2 SQIVND (reference sequence). CDR3 residues: CASSTHRAWGAFF. In nucleotides, the CDR3 is TGTGCCAGTAGTACCCACAGGGCTTGGGGAGCTTTCTTT.